The clone carrying this T cell receptor beta chain was picked up many times. This sample was included in a study of shared clonotypes between healthy human individuals. The data were produced by immunoSEQ multiplex PCR, yet TCRdb's version contains in-frame clones alone and is incomplete. Of some 790,000 clones listed, around 70% are singletons. V dropped 8 bases and J dropped 7; count of bases not matched to a gene: 10. The CDR3 consists of 15 residues. Sequencing was carried out using memory CD4+ T cells sorted from blood. Subset here: CD45RA-negative fraction. This clonotype originated in a woman aged 25 to 45 in good health. This chain joins TRBV23-1 and TRBJ2-7, with TRBD2 identical over 14 bases. TRBV23-1 is noted as an ORF with a role that remains uncertain. CDR3 nucleotides: TGCGCCAGCGCGGGACTAGCGGGAGCTTCGGGAGAGCAGTACTTC. Encoded protein: CASAGLAGASGEQYF.